The 11 T cell receptor beta chains listed next were all sequenced from one sample in a study of T cells in Graves' hyperthyroidism and ophthalmopathy (dated by TCRdb to the late 2010s). Libraries were made using multiplex PCR. TCRdb names Illumina HiSeq 2000 as the instrument used. The TCR beta CDR3 regions were amplified from RNA transcripts. For the first round of RT-PCR on the TCR CDR3, the HTBI primer set was used together with the Qiagen OneStep RT-PCR kit. TCRdb reworked the public reads: Q25 trimming with fastp, MiXCR clone assembly, productive beta chains retained. Under each unique CDR3 protein, matching rows form one entry showing the most common genes and DNA. Counted in this sample were hundreds of thousands of distinct CDR3 sequences; under 15% of them appeared once. Roughly 33% of the sample lies in the top ten. Input material: blood. These TCRs come from a woman aged 25-40 years with Graves' hyperthyroidism.

In its sample, this clonotype was seen many times. The chain uses TRBV20-1 and TRBJ2-1; 13 bases map to TRBD2. CDR3 length equals 15 residues. CDR1 is DFQATT, CDR2 SNEGSKA, per germline (reference sequence). V lost 0 bases to trimming and J lost 7 bases; unmatched junction nucleotides: 3. The CDR3 nucleotides read TGCAGTGCTAGAGACGCGACTAGCGGGAGGAATGAGCAGTTCTTC. It specifies CSARDATSGRNEQFF.

CDR3: CASSLVSREGHYNEQFF. The CDR3, as DNA: TGTGCCAGCAGCTTAGTTTCTCGGGAGGGCCACTACAATGAGCAGTTCTTC. The chain carries TRBV7-9 and TRBJ2-1; 8 nucleotides match TRBD2. The CDR3 runs 17 residues. Trimming cost V 1 base and J 3 bases; bases outside gene matches: 8. CDR1 and CDR2 from the germline V gene are SEHNR and FQNEAQ (reference sequence).

The chain links TRBV2 to TRBJ1-5; 7 bases agree with TRBD1. With 1 base clipped from V and 5 bases from J, the junction kept 5 bases outside the gene matches. Per the germline V gene, CDR1 is SNHLY and CDR2 is FYNNEI. The CDR3 has 15 residues. The CDR3 sequence: CASSEDTGVDQPQHF. As DNA, the CDR3 is TGTGCCAGCAGTGAAGATACAGGGGTGGATCAGCCCCAGCATTTT.

This clonotype was detected ten times or more. The chain links TRBV28 to TRBJ1-5; perhaps TRBD1 as D (5 bases). Trimming took 7 bases from V and 7 from J, leaving 11 bases between them. Germline values: CDR1 MDHEN, CDR2 SYDVKM. The CDR3 totals 12 residues. The CDR3 loop reads CASTTRGQPQHF. Written as DNA, the CDR3 is TGTGCCAGCACTACGAGGGGCCAGCCCCAGCATTTT.

The chain recombines TRBV11-3 with TRBJ1-1, with D perhaps TRBD1 (5 bases). This CDR3 is built from 14 residues. V was clipped by 5 bases and J by 3 bases, with 13 bases between them. Germline loops: CDR1 SGHNT, CDR2 YENEEA. CDR3 in amino acids: CASSPGTDYTEAFF. CDR3 DNA: TGTGCCAGCAGCCCCGGGACGGACTACACTGAAGCTTTCTTT.

This clonotype has ten or more counts. The chain couples TRBV12-3 or TRBV12-4 to TRBJ2-2, with D possibly being TRBD1 (5 bases). The CDR3 is 15 amino acids. V gave up 5 bases and J gave up 2 bases, with 12 bases separating them. The CDR3: CASSPQGFNTGELFF. The CDR3 bases are TGTGCCAGCAGTCCTCAGGGTTTTAACACCGGGGAGCTGTTTTTT.

The J gene is TRBJ2-3, the V gene TRBV5-1; a weak D match, TRBD1 (5 bases). Trimming took off 4 bases at V and 0 bases at J, with 12 bases between the two ends. Germline V CDR1 and CDR2: SGHRS, YFSETQ. The CDR3 consists of 15 residues. CDR3 sequence reads: CASSPQVTSTDTQYF. For the CDR3, the DNA is TGCGCCAGCAGCCCACAGGTAACTAGCACAGATACGCAGTATTTT.

This clonotype was detected many times. The chain employs TRBV12-3 or TRBV12-4 and TRBJ1-3; D not resolved. This CDR3 is built from 17 residues. V lost 0 bases and J 0 bases, leaving 12 bases between the germline ends. The CDR3, as DNA: TGTGCCAGCAGTTTAGCGACAACTGGAACCTCTGGAAACACCATATATTTT. Amino acids: CASSLATTGTSGNTIYF.

This clonotype showed up just a few times. The J gene is TRBJ1-2, the V gene TRBV28; D ambiguous. The germline V and J ends were trimmed by 4 bases and 4 bases, with 4 bases remaining between them. The CDR3 covers 11 residues. Germline CDR1 reads MDHEN; CDR2 reads SYDVKM. CDR3 nucleotides: TGTGCCAGCAGTTCCTTCTATGGCTACACCTTC. Translated: CASSSFYGYTF.

The J gene is TRBJ2-1, the V gene TRBV19, with TRBD2 identical over 10 bases. The V and J ends lost 6 bases and 4 bases, in that order; junction bases with no gene match: 3. Germline CDR1 reads LNHDA; CDR2 reads SQIVND (reference sequence). The CDR3 sequence is 14 residues long. CDR3 nucleotide sequence: TGTGCCAGTAGACTAGCGGGAAAGTACAATGAGCAGTTCTTC. Amino acid sequence: CASRLAGKYNEQFF.

This clonotype was seen ten or more times. V gene TRBV12-3 or TRBV12-4 combines with J gene TRBJ2-1; TRBD2 matches at 8 bases. The CDR3 extends over 16 amino acids. V dropped 7 bases and J dropped 6; count of bases not matched to a gene: 14. In DNA, the CDR3 is TGTGCCAGCACCTGGGCGGGAGGACGCGGAAGCAATGAGCAGTTCTTC. This gives the protein CASTWAGGRGSNEQFF.